The 17 T cell receptor beta chains listed next were all sequenced from one sample in a study of blood T cell repertoires in COVID-19. Some clones are missing from TCRdb's copy, which holds only in-frame ones; the method was immunoSEQ multiplex PCR. The data show roughly 250,000 clones, about 80% seen once. Specimen: peripheral blood. These receptor sequences come from a human donor in a cohort sampled during active COVID-19.

The rearrangement uses TRBV24-1 and TRBJ2-3; tentatively, D is TRBD2 (5 bases). Germline CDR1 and CDR2: KGHDR and SFDVKD. The CDR3 consists of 15 residues. Trimming stripped 2 bases from V and 3 bases from J, with 11 bases between. The CDR3 spells CATSDSGGRTDTQYF. In nucleotides, the CDR3 is TGTGCCACCAGTGATTCCGGCGGGCGGACAGATACGCAGTATTTT.

The chain has TRBV5-4 and TRBJ2-1, with D unresolved. This CDR3 is built from 16 residues. CDR1 and CDR2 (germline): SGHNT, YYREEE (reference sequence). Trimming stripped 1 base from V and 0 bases from J, with 11 bases between. The CDR3 is CASSLKRMSSYNEQFF. The CDR3 DNA reads TGTGCCAGCAGCTTGAAGCGAATGAGCTCCTACAATGAGCAGTTCTTC.

This clone was picked up one time. Other DNA sequences in the sample encode the same CDR3. V is TRBV5-1 and J is TRBJ1-1; 8 bases agree with TRBD1. The germline CDR1 and CDR2 sequences are SGHRS and YFSETQ. This CDR3 has 15 amino acids. After removal of 0 bases from V and 2 bases from J, the junction contained 3 bases not matched to a gene. CDR3 loop: CASSLDGQGNTEAFF. DNA of the CDR3: TGCGCCAGCAGCTTGGACGGACAGGGAAACACTGAAGCTTTCTTT.

V is TRBV28 and J is TRBJ1-1, with unresolved D. Germline V gives CDR1 MDHEN, CDR2 SYDVKM. The CDR3 consists of 15 residues. Deletions cut 3 bases from V and 0 bases from J, with 11 bases between. The CDR3 reads CASSLRNLVNTEAFF. For the CDR3, the DNA is TGTGCCAGCAGTTTGAGGAACCTGGTGAACACTGAAGCTTTCTTT.

The chain joins TRBV9 to TRBJ2-3; 10 bases align to TRBD2. The CDR3 runs 16 residues. The germline gives CDR1 SGDLS, CDR2 YYNGEE. Trimming removed 2 bases from V and 2 bases from J; junction bases left unmatched: 5. CDR3 bases: TGTGCCAGCAGCGTTGCAGCGGGAGGGAACACAGATACGCAGTATTTT. This translates into CASSVAAGGNTDTQYF. The full variable domain, completed using reference TRBV9 and TRBJ2-3, is DSGVTQTPKHLITATGQRVTLRCSPRSGDLSVYWYQQSLDQGLQFLIQYYNGEERAKGNILERFSAQQFPDLHSELNLSSLELGDSALYFCASSVAAGGNTDTQYFGPGTRLTVL.

This clone was detected a few times. The chain is built from TRBV29-1 and TRBJ2-5, with D maybe TRBD2 (5 bases). In germline, CDR1 is SQVTM, CDR2 ANQGSEA. The CDR3 has 13 residues. The DNA for the CDR3 is TGCAGTGGTTCGGGATTCACGGTGGAGACCCAGTACTTC. Translation gives CSGSGFTVETQYF. Full variable domain (remainder filled in from reference TRBV29-1 and TRBJ2-5): SAVISQKPSRDICQRGTSLTIQCQVDSQVTMMFWYRQQPGQSLTLIATANQGSEATYESGFVIDKFPISRPNLTFSTLTVSNMSPEDSSIYLCSGSGFTVETQYFGPGTRLLVL.

The V call is TRBV6-5, the J call TRBJ1-1; possibly TRBD1 for D (5 bases). V was pared by 4 bases and J by 7 bases, with 16 bases between. The CDR3 runs to 14 residues. Germline V gene sequence: CDR1 MNHEY, CDR2 SVGAGI. DNA for the CDR3: TGTGCCAGCAGTTCCTCGGACACGGTCTATGAAGCTTTCTTT. Translation: CASSSSDTVYEAFF.

V is TRBV9 and J is TRBJ2-7, with 7 bases fitting TRBD1. CDR1 and CDR2 (germline): SGDLS, YYNGEE. The CDR3 extends over 15 amino acids. The ends lost 4 bases at V and 2 bases at J; junction bases unmatched: 9. CDR3 DNA sequence: TGTGCCAGCAGCCGGCAGGGGGAAAACCCCTACGAGCAGTACTTC. Translated, it gives CASSRQGENPYEQYF.

In regard to this clone: Other DNA sequences in this specimen translate into the identical CDR3. This chain connects TRBV2 to TRBJ2-3; TRBD2 aligns across 12 bases. This CDR3 contains 13 residues. Germline loops: CDR1 SNHLY, CDR2 FYNNEI. The junction had 0 bases not matched to a gene; V was cut back by 8 bases and J by 3 bases. The CDR3 sequence is CASGLAGTDTQYF. CDR3 coding DNA: TGTGCCAGCGGACTAGCGGGGACAGATACGCAGTATTTT.

V and J are TRBV28 and TRBJ2-3; 12 bases map to TRBD2. V dropped 5 bases and J dropped 3; count of bases not matched to a gene: 9. Germline assignment: CDR1 MDHEN and CDR2 SYDVKM. The CDR3 covers 17 residues. In DNA form, the CDR3 reads TGTGCCAGCAGTGCCCCATCCGGACTAGCGGGGACAGATACGCAGTATTTT. Amino acid sequence: CASSAPSGLAGTDTQYF.

The chain uses TRBV27 and TRBJ1-1; a weak D match, TRBD1 (5 bases). V was clipped by 4 bases and J by 0 bases, with 18 bases between them. The CDR3 is 17 amino acids. The germline gives CDR1 MNHEY, CDR2 SMNVEV (reference sequence). The CDR3 loop is CASSWVKGLHMNTEAFF. The CDR3 region has the DNA TGTGCCAGCAGTTGGGTCAAGGGACTCCACATGAACACTGAAGCTTTCTTT.

The chain recombines TRBV28 with TRBJ2-1, with 10 positions matching TRBD2. The CDR3 loop spans 15 amino acids. The V gene end was trimmed by 8 bases and the J gene end by 6 bases; junction bases not matched to a gene: 10. CDR1 is MDHEN, CDR2 SYDVKM, per germline. CDR3 in amino acids: CASGSGGAGPNEQFF. For the CDR3, the DNA is TGTGCCAGCGGCAGCGGGGGGGCGGGACCCAATGAGCAGTTCTTC.

This chain's CDR3 is CASSRPGLAGEETQYF. The CDR3 DNA sequence: TGTGCCAGCAGCCGACCGGGACTAGCGGGAGAAGAGACCCAGTACTTC. The chain has TRBV4-2 and TRBJ2-5, with 14 bases fitting TRBD2. The CDR3 is 16 residues long. Germline lookup yields CDR1 LGHNA and CDR2 YNFKEQ. V gave up 4 bases and J gave up 3 bases; unmatched junction bases: 4.

The rearrangement uses TRBV28 and TRBJ1-5, with D possibly TRBD1 on 5 matching bases. V was clipped by 3 bases and J by 6 bases, with 9 bases between them. Germline CDR1 reads MDHEN; CDR2 reads SYDVKM. The CDR3 loop spans 13 amino acids. CDR3 protein: CASSLGGLQPQHF. Here the CDR3 DNA reads TGTGCCAGCAGTTTGGGGGGACTTCAGCCCCAGCATTTT. Using reference TRBV28 and TRBJ1-5 for the parts outside the CDR3, the full variable domain is DVKVTQSSRYLVKRTGEKVFLECVQDMDHENMFWYRQDPGLGLRLIYFSYDVKMKEKGDIPEGYSVSREKKERFSLILESASTNQTSMYLCASSLGGLQPQHFGDGTRLSIL.

The chain employs TRBV6-2 or TRBV6-3 and TRBJ1-2; D call uncertain. The CDR3 has 15 residues. Per germline, CDR1 MNHEY and CDR2 SVGEGT. V was cut by 2 bases and J by 2 bases, with 12 bases left in between. The CDR3 nucleotides read TGTGCCAGCAGTTACCCCGTACCGGTAAACTATGGCTACACCTTC. Its protein is CASSYPVPVNYGYTF.

The chain combines TRBV5-1 with TRBJ2-5; 8 nucleotides align to TRBD2. The germline gives CDR1 SGHRS, CDR2 YFSETQ. With 5 bases clipped from V and 1 base from J, the junction kept 7 bases outside the gene matches. The CDR3 runs to 15 residues. The CDR3 DNA follows: TGCGCCAGCAGGCCCTACGGGGGGGGCCAAGAGACCCAGTACTTC. This gives the protein CASRPYGGGQETQYF.

The V call is TRBV10-3, the J call TRBJ2-4, with TRBD1 matching over 10 bases. The CDR3 has 15 amino acids. V shed 2 bases, J shed 3 bases, and the junction held 1 base outside the gene matches. The germline V gene has CDR1 ENHRY and CDR2 SYGVKD. CDR3 nucleotides: TGTGCCATCAGTGAGGGGACAGGGGTCAAAAACATTCAGTACTTC. It codes for CAISEGTGVKNIQYF.